This T cell receptor (beta chain) was recorded in a study of T cell responses to AZD1222 COVID-19 vaccine. General study points: Clonal diversity was possibly underestimated; the donors were predominantly white British and more often female.

Worth noting for this clone: Its specificity is unknown.

Method: immunoSEQ multiplex PCR; TCRdb's copy keeps in-frame clones and lacks some. The sample contains 95,000 to 150,000 clones, 85% to 90% of which appear only once. The CDR3 extends over 16 amino acids. CDR1 is SGHTS and CDR2 is YDEGEE in the germline V gene. V was clipped by 0 bases and J by 4 bases; unmatched bases: 7. The sequences come from peripheral blood, collected on day 0 of AZD1222 vaccination. The sequence was collected from an adult in good health. J is TRBJ1-2 and V is TRBV5-8; 9 bases agree with TRBD1. The CDR3 nucleotides read TGTGCCAGCAGCTTGGGGATGGGACAGGGAAGCTATGGCTACACCTTC. Translating gives CASSLGMGQGSYGYTF.